The clone carrying this TCR beta chain was detected a few times. The record originates from a study of T cells in Graves' hyperthyroidism and ophthalmopathy. Study background: The authors collected peripheral blood at initial diagnosis, before any treatment.

The CDR3 is made up of 13 amino acids. V lost 8 bases, J lost 5 bases, and 4 bases stayed unmatched. From germline, CDR1 is SGHTA and CDR2 FQGTGA. Amplification yielded TCR beta CDR3 regions, with RNA transcripts as the source. The study used the HTBI primer set for a first-round RT-PCR of the TCR CDR3. TCRdb re-analysed the multiplex PCR reads in MiXCR, keeping a single row per CDR3 protein. The table includes about 590,000 distinct CDR3 sequences, more than 15% detected once. Sequences were obtained from blood. The J gene is TRBJ2-1, the V gene TRBV7-3; 9 nucleotides agree with TRBD1. This TCR came from a woman in her twenties or thirties with Graves' hyperthyroidism. The CDR3 region is CASGQGRDNEQFF. CDR3 DNA sequence: TGTGCCAGCGGACAGGGGAGAGACAATGAGCAGTTCTTC.